The 21 T cell receptor beta chains below come from one sample, sequenced in a study of T cells in Graves' hyperthyroidism and ophthalmopathy. Researchers took RNA transcripts and amplified the TCR beta CDR3 regions from them. First-round RT-PCR with HTBI primers amplified the TCR CDR3 region. TCRdb processed the multiplex PCR reads anew with MiXCR; each CDR3 protein has one entry. The sample consists of about 720,000 distinct CDR3 sequences, under 20% of them appearing once. Sequencing used blood. These receptors were collected from a woman between 45 and 60 years old with Graves' hyperthyroidism that later progressed to Graves' ophthalmopathy.

The chain couples TRBV5-1 to TRBJ2-1, with 9 bases that match TRBD1. CDR3 size: 17 residues. Unmatched junction bases numbered 9, after V lost 0 bases and J lost 5 bases. Germline CDR1 and CDR2: SGHRS and YFSETQ. The CDR3 DNA reads as TGCGCCAGCAGCTTGGCGGAATACAGGGGGCTCGACAATGAGCAGTTCTTC. This gives the protein CASSLAEYRGLDNEQFF.

This clonotype was observed many times. CDR3 nucleotides: TGTGCCAGCAGCTTACGTGTCCAAGAGACCCAGTACTTC. Translated: CASSLRVQETQYF. This chain links TRBV5-4 with TRBJ2-5, with no clear D. This CDR3 spans 13 amino acids. The germline gives CDR1 SGHNT, CDR2 YYREEE (reference sequence). V was cut by 2 bases and J by 1 base, with 6 bases left in between.

The CDR3 is CASSLAQLDEQYF. Written as DNA, the CDR3 is TGCGCCAGCAGCCTCGCCCAGTTGGACGAGCAGTACTTC. The chain joins TRBV4-1 to TRBJ2-7, with D uncertain. The germline gives CDR1 MGHRA, CDR2 YSYEKL. The CDR3 is 13 residues long. V lost 4 bases to trimming and J lost 5 bases, with 12 bases between them.

A few counts support this clonotype. This rearrangement joins TRBV27 to TRBJ1-5; the D gene is possibly TRBD1 (5 bases). Trimming left V 6 bases short and J 4 bases short, with 25 bases between. The CDR3 is 18 amino acids. CDR1 and CDR2 (germline): MNHEY, SMNVEV (reference sequence). The CDR3 sequence: CASSRTGWQGRFNQPQHF. The CDR3 DNA reads TGTGCCAGCAGCCGCACCGGGTGGCAGGGAAGGTTTAATCAGCCCCAGCATTTT.

Note on this clonotype: This may arise from a read error, as a much more abundant clone is one base away. The chain is built from TRBV7-9 and TRBJ1-2; no clear D gene. The CDR3 consists of 13 residues. The V gene lost 1 base and the J gene lost 4 bases, with 7 bases spanning the gap. The germline CDR1 and CDR2 sequences are SEHNR and FQNEAQ (reference sequence). CDR3 nucleotide sequence: TGTGCCAGCAGCTTAGGGCCGGCCTATGGCTACACCTTC. As protein: CASSLGPAYGYTF.

This clonotype has just a few counts. The rearrangement joins TRBV20-1 to TRBJ2-3; 7 nucleotides line up with TRBD2. The CDR3 covers 17 residues. Germline V gene lookup returns CDR1 DFQATT and CDR2 SNEGSKA (reference sequence). The ends lost 3 bases at V and 2 bases at J; junction bases unmatched: 14. Here the CDR3 DNA reads TGCAGTGCTAGGCCCATGCTACCAGCGGGGCCCACAGATACGCAGTATTTT. Translated: CSARPMLPAGPTDTQYF.

This clonotype has only a few counts. This chain uses TRBV5-1 with TRBJ2-3; 11 bases are a match to TRBD2. V gave up 5 bases and J gave up 6 bases; unmatched junction bases: 14. This CDR3 has 17 residues. Germline V gene sequence: CDR1 SGHRS, CDR2 YFSETQ. CDR3 nucleotide sequence: TGCGCCAGCAGAATCGCCGGACTAGCGGGTACCGGGGATACGCAGTATTTT. This codes for CASRIAGLAGTGDTQYF. The full variable domain, with the rest looked up from reference TRBV5-1 and TRBJ2-3, is KAGVTQTPRYLIKTRGQQVTLSCSPISGHRSVSWYQQTPGQGLQFLFEYFSETQRNKGNFPGRFSGRQFSNSRSEMNVSTLELGDSALYLCASRIAGLAGTGDTQYFGPGTRLTVL.

The chain has TRBV2 and TRBJ2-7; D gene uncertain. CDR1 and CDR2 from the germline V gene are SNHLY and FYNNEI. V shed 6 bases and J shed 1 base, with 10 bases lying between them. The CDR3 is made up of 13 amino acids. The CDR3, as DNA: TGTGCCAGCAGAACTCTGAGTTCCTACGAGCAGTACTTC. Its translation is CASRTLSSYEQYF.

This clonotype occurred a few times. The gene calls are TRBV20-1 and TRBJ2-1, with D tentatively TRBD2 (6 bases). This CDR3 contains 14 residues. The germline gives CDR1 DFQATT, CDR2 SNEGSKA (reference sequence). Trimming cost V 5 bases and J 4 bases, with 15 bases left between them. The CDR3 DNA follows: TGCAGTGCTGCCCTAGCGATCAATTACAATGAGCAGTTCTTC. Encoded protein: CSAALAINYNEQFF.

The chain recombines TRBV5-8 with TRBJ2-7, with 7 bases lining up with TRBD1. The V segment lost 4 bases and the J segment 6 bases; nucleotides outside the gene matches: 4. Germline V gives CDR1 SGHTS, CDR2 YDEGEE. CDR3 length: 12 amino acids. The chain's CDR3 is CASSLYRGEQYF. The CDR3 nucleotides read TGTGCCAGCAGCCTATACAGGGGCGAGCAGTACTTC.

The rearrangement uses TRBV13 and TRBJ1-2; 12 bases line up with TRBD1. The germline V gene encodes CDR1 PRHDT and CDR2 FYEKMQ (reference sequence). The CDR3 runs to 16 residues. V was clipped by 3 bases and J by 5 bases; unmatched bases: 7. CDR3 DNA: TGTGCCAGCAGCTTTCGGGGACAGGGGGCCTTTTATGGCTACACCTTC. Translated: CASSFRGQGAFYGYTF.

V usage is TRBV5-5 and J usage is TRBJ2-1; D might be TRBD1 or TRBD2, each matching 5 bases. From germline, CDR1 is SGHKS and CDR2 YYEKEE (reference sequence). The CDR3 has 14 residues. V gave up 1 base and J gave up 7 bases, with 12 bases separating them. The CDR3 DNA is TGTGCCAGCAGCTTGAAAGCCAGGGAGAATGAGCAGTTCTTC. Amino acids: CASSLKARENEQFF. Drawing the rest from reference TRBV5-5 and TRBJ2-1, the complete variable domain is DAGVTQSPTHLIKTRGQQVTLRCSPISGHKSVSWYQQVLGQGPQFIFQYYEKEERGRGNFPDRFSARQFPNYSSELNVNALLLGDSALYLCASSLKARENEQFFGPGTRLTVL.

This clonotype was seen repeatedly, ten times or more. The gene calls are TRBV3-1 and TRBJ2-5; 10 bases fit TRBD2. The germline CDR1 and CDR2 sequences are LGHDT and YNNKEL (reference sequence). V was pared by 1 base and J by 5 bases, with 13 bases of the junction left unmatched. This CDR3 comprises 18 residues. CDR3 in DNA: TGTGCCAGCAGCCAAGGGTGGCCTAGCGGGGGCCTATGGGAGACCCAGTACTTC. Translated: CASSQGWPSGGLWETQYF.

At least ten counts were recorded for this clonotype. The chain joins TRBV11-3 to TRBJ1-1; 9 bases are shared with TRBD1. The V and J ends lost 5 bases and 8 bases, in that order; junction bases with no gene match: 6. The length of the CDR3 is 13 residues. Germline V lookup: CDR1 SGHNT, CDR2 YENEEA. The CDR3 sequence is CASSPGTGREAFF. The DNA for the CDR3 is TGTGCCAGCAGCCCGGGGACAGGGAGGGAAGCTTTCTTT.

This clonotype was observed a few times. V and J are TRBV6-2 or TRBV6-3 and TRBJ1-1, with D perhaps matching TRBD1 (5 bases). Germline V gene data show CDR1 as MNHEY and CDR2 as SVGEGT. The CDR3 covers 16 residues. Trimming left V 5 bases short and J 1 base short, with 17 bases between. The CDR3 DNA follows: TGTGCCAGCAGTACCTCTTGGGGGGGGTCGAACACTGAAGCTTTCTTT. Amino acids: CASSTSWGGSNTEAFF.

The chain combines TRBV6-1 with TRBJ1-2, with a tentative D call TRBD1 (6 bases). Trimming took 10 bases from V and 8 from J, leaving 20 bases between them. CDR3 size: 13 residues. Germline V gene sequence: CDR1 MNHNS, CDR2 SASEGT. The CDR3: CATTRQVHFGYTF. The CDR3 DNA reads as TGTGCCACCACTCGACAGGTCCATTTCGGCTACACCTTC.

The rearrangement joins TRBV9 to TRBJ1-3, with 11 bases that match TRBD1. The germline gives CDR1 SGDLS, CDR2 YYNGEE. J was trimmed by 0 bases and V by 2 bases; bases with no gene match: 4. The CDR3 loop spans 17 amino acids. DNA of the CDR3: TGTGCCAGCAGCGTTGGGACAGGGGGGTACTCTGGAAACACCATATATTTT. It translates to CASSVGTGGYSGNTIYF.

There are many counts of this clonotype. The chain uses TRBV12-3 or TRBV12-4 and TRBJ1-2; unclear D gene. This CDR3 spans 17 amino acids. Trimming removed 5 bases at V and 5 bases at J, with 24 bases between. This chain's CDR3 is CASSRNLGVSPIYGYTF. As DNA, the CDR3 is TGTGCCAGCAGTCGTAATCTGGGCGTCTCCCCCATATATGGCTACACCTTC.

This clonotype has ten or more counts. The chain carries TRBV3-1 and TRBJ2-7; D is perhaps TRBD2 (5 bases). V shed 4 bases and J shed 2 bases, with 15 bases lying between them. Per the germline V gene, CDR1 is LGHDT and CDR2 is YNNKEL (reference sequence). This CDR3 has 15 residues. CDR3 coding DNA: TGTGCCAGCAGCCCCCGGGGTAACGGCCCCTACGAGCAGTACTTC. Its translation: CASSPRGNGPYEQYF.

This clonotype occurred a few times. The CDR3 reads CASSWGNPGGSYEQYF. The CDR3 DNA reads TGTGCCAGCAGTTGGGGTAACCCAGGGGGCTCCTACGAGCAGTACTTC. The J gene is TRBJ2-7, the V gene TRBV6-9, with 7 bases aligning to TRBD1. Germline-derived CDR1 and CDR2 are MNHGY and SVAAGI. V lost 4 bases to trimming and J lost 0 bases; unmatched junction nucleotides: 9. The CDR3 is 16 residues long.

The gene calls are TRBV5-1 and TRBJ2-1; TRBD2 aligns across 9 bases. Germline assignment: CDR1 SGHRS and CDR2 YFSETQ. V lost 6 bases, J lost 7 bases, and 8 bases stayed unmatched. The CDR3 loop spans 14 amino acids. The DNA for the CDR3 is TGCGCCAGCACCTGGCTAGCGGGGCAAAATGAGCAGTTCTTC. It translates to CASTWLAGQNEQFF.